The 7 T cell receptor beta chains presented below share a single source sample, sequenced in a study of blood T cell repertoires in COVID-19. Repertoires were generated with immunoSEQ multiplex PCR, while TCRdb's copy carries only in-frame clones and drops some. The data contain approximately 210,000 clones, roughly 90% of them singletons. The sequenced sample was peripheral blood. The receptor source for this set is a woman in her thirties or forties with acute or convalescent COVID-19.

CDR3: CAISDVVQGAYGEQFF. The CDR3, as DNA: TGTGCCATCAGTGATGTGGTCCAGGGGGCTTATGGTGAGCAGTTCTTC. V is TRBV10-3 and J is TRBJ2-1, with TRBD1 matching 8 bases. Germline V gene data show CDR1 as ENHRY and CDR2 as SYGVKD. The CDR3 has 16 amino acids. With 3 bases clipped from V and 9 bases from J, the junction kept 13 bases outside the gene matches.

The chain couples TRBV19 to TRBJ2-3, with 9 nucleotides matching TRBD2. The CDR3 extends over 16 amino acids. Germline V CDR1 and CDR2: LNHDA, SQIVND (reference sequence). With V trimmed by 2 bases and J by 6 bases, 9 bases remained unmatched. The CDR3 DNA is TGTGCCAGTAGTATAAGAGCGGGGGGTTCCGGGGATACGCAGTATTTT. It encodes CASSIRAGGSGDTQYF.

This clone has only one observation. The CDR3 is CASSTIRGGNEQFF. For the CDR3, the DNA is TGTGCCAGCAGTACTATCAGGGGTGGGAATGAGCAGTTCTTC. This chain joins TRBV2 and TRBJ2-1; the D gene is possibly TRBD1 (6 bases). This CDR3 comprises 14 residues. Trimming left V 5 bases short and J 7 bases short, with 15 bases between. Germline CDR1 reads SNHLY; CDR2 reads FYNNEI.

This sequence joins TRBV29-1 and TRBJ1-2, with a weak D call TRBD1 (6 bases). Trimming took 6 bases from V and 4 from J, leaving 12 bases between them. CDR1 is SQVTM and CDR2 is ANQGSEA in the germline V gene. This CDR3 comprises 12 residues. In DNA form, the CDR3 reads TGCAGCGTACCAGGGGTGGGCTATGGCTACACCTTC. Translated: CSVPGVGYGYTF.

The genes are TRBV30 and TRBJ2-5; the D gene is possibly TRBD2 (7 bases). Trimming removed 0 bases from V and 4 bases from J, with 15 bases in between. The CDR3 runs 15 residues. Germline values: CDR1 GTSNPN, CDR2 SVGIG (reference sequence). The CDR3 coding sequence is TGTGCCTGGAGTGTAAACCCGGGGGGCCGAGAGACCCAGTACTTC. Translated, it gives CAWSVNPGGRETQYF.

The rearrangement joins TRBV6-5 to TRBJ1-3; D is uncertain. V lost 6 bases and J lost 0, with 9 bases in between. The CDR3 length is 14 residues. Looked up from germline, CDR1 is MNHEY and CDR2 is SVGAGI. The CDR3 DNA follows: TGTGCCAGCAGCACGGGAGCCTCTGGAAACACCATATATTTT. As protein: CASSTGASGNTIYF.

The J gene is TRBJ2-1, the V gene TRBV5-8, with D tentatively TRBD1 (5 bases). The CDR3 contains 17 residues. The V and J ends lost 2 bases and 6 bases respectively, with 21 bases between them. Germline V CDR1 and CDR2: SGHTS, YDEGEE. The CDR3 region has the DNA TGTGCCAGCAGCTTTATCCAGGGTCTTATTGAATCCAATGAGCAGTTCTTC. This translates into CASSFIQGLIESNEQFF.